These 27 T cell receptor beta chains share one sample of origin, sequenced in a study of blood T cell repertoires in COVID-19. Sequenced by immunoSEQ multiplex PCR; TCRdb stores in-frame clones only, minus some. The table shows approximately 260,000 clones, with about nine tenths occurring only once. Sequencing was carried out using PBMCs or T cells enriched from blood (not recorded which). These receptors were obtained from a woman between 40 and 50 years old with acute COVID-19.

V usage is TRBV6-2 or TRBV6-3 and J usage is TRBJ2-6; 7 bases match TRBD1. CDR1 is MNHEY, CDR2 SVGEGT, per germline. V gave up 5 bases and J gave up 1 base; unmatched junction bases: 8. There are 17 residues in the CDR3. The CDR3 nucleotides read TGTGCCAGCAGTACCCAGACAGGGTTGTCTGGGGCCAACGTCCTGACTTTC. Its protein is CASSTQTGLSGANVLTF.

The V call is TRBV6-6, the J call TRBJ2-7, with D unresolved. Germline assignment: CDR1 MNHNY and CDR2 SVGAGI (reference sequence). V was shortened by 7 bases and J by 3 bases, with 16 bases between the two germline ends. This CDR3 contains 14 residues. CDR3 DNA sequence: TGTGCCAGCATATCTGTGCTCCCGGTCTACGAGCAGTACGTC. Its protein is CASISVLPVYEQYV.

This chain joins TRBV11-1 and TRBJ1-2; no clear D gene. Germline assignment: CDR1 SGHAT and CDR2 FQDESV (reference sequence). Trimming shortened V by 6 bases and J by 4 bases, and 12 bases separated the two germline ends. The CDR3 runs 13 residues. This CDR3 is CASSGSPTYGYTF. The DNA for the CDR3 is TGTGCCAGCAGTGGGAGCCCTACCTATGGCTACACCTTC.

The V and J genes are TRBV18 and TRBJ2-1; 8 nucleotides align to TRBD2. The CDR3 is made up of 13 amino acids. J was trimmed by 15 bases and V by 3 bases; bases with no gene match: 10. Per the germline V gene, CDR1 is KGHSH and CDR2 is LQKENI. The CDR3, as DNA: TGTGCCAGCTCACCCGACGGACTAGCAGGTTGGTTCTTC. Translated: CASSPDGLAGWFF.

J is TRBJ1-1 and V is TRBV7-9, with a weak D call TRBD1 (5 bases). V was cut by 1 base and J by 2 bases, with 11 bases left in between. Germline assignment: CDR1 SEHNR and CDR2 FQNEAQ (reference sequence). This CDR3 has 15 amino acids. The CDR3 bases are TGTGCCAGCAGCTTAGGACAGCCTGGAAACACTGAAGCTTTCTTT. This translates into CASSLGQPGNTEAFF. Together with reference TRBV7-9 and TRBJ1-1, the CDR3 gives the full variable domain: DTGVSQNPRHKITKRGQNVTFRCDPISEHNRLYWYRQTLGQGPEFLTYFQNEAQLEKSRLLSDRFSAERPKGSFSTLEIQRTEQGDSAMYLCASSLGQPGNTEAFFGQGTRLTVV.

The V call is TRBV5-1, the J call TRBJ2-3; 7 nucleotides align to TRBD2. This CDR3 comprises 14 residues. V lost 4 bases and J lost 2; bases outside the gene matches: 4. Germline V gene lookup returns CDR1 SGHRS and CDR2 YFSETQ. The CDR3 sequence is CASSLADVTDTQYF. In DNA form, the CDR3 reads TGCGCCAGCAGCCTAGCGGACGTCACAGATACGCAGTATTTT.

This sequence joins TRBV10-3 and TRBJ2-1; no reliable D call. V dropped 3 bases and J dropped 7 bases, with 13 bases sitting between them. From germline, CDR1 is ENHRY and CDR2 SYGVKD. CDR3 length equals 14 residues. CDR3 in DNA: TGTGCCATCAGTGACCGTGGCTCGAGGAATGAGCAGTTCTTC. Its translation: CAISDRGSRNEQFF.

This clone has a count of ten or more. The rearrangement joins TRBV18 to TRBJ1-2, with D possibly TRBD1 on 5 matching bases. V shed 5 bases and J shed 4 bases, with 14 bases lying between them. Looked up from germline, CDR1 is KGHSH and CDR2 is LQKENI. This CDR3 comprises 14 residues. This CDR3 is CASSETQGSYGYTF. CDR3 bases: TGTGCCAGCTCAGAAACTCAGGGCTCCTATGGCTACACCTTC.

The chain has TRBV28 and TRBJ2-3; D is ambiguous. This CDR3 contains 14 residues. Germline V gene lookup returns CDR1 MDHEN and CDR2 SYDVKM. The V gene lost 6 bases and the J gene lost 3 bases, with 13 bases spanning the gap. CDR3 sequence: CASSEVGSTDTQYF. The CDR3 DNA reads TGTGCCAGCAGCGAGGTTGGTTCAACAGATACGCAGTATTTT. The complete variable domain, with remaining parts taken from reference TRBV28 and TRBJ2-3, reads DVKVTQSSRYLVKRTGEKVFLECVQDMDHENMFWYRQDPGLGLRLIYFSYDVKMKEKGDIPEGYSVSREKKERFSLILESASTNQTSMYLCASSEVGSTDTQYFGPGTRLTVL.

This clone was counted a single time. The CDR3 nucleotides are TGTGCCAGCAGTGACAGTCCCAATCAGCCCCAGCATTTT. Translation: CASSDSPNQPQHF. The rearrangement uses TRBV12-3 or TRBV12-4 and TRBJ1-5; possibly TRBD1 for D (5 bases). This CDR3 comprises 13 residues. With 5 bases removed from V and 3 bases from J, the gap between germline ends came to 8 bases.

This chain connects TRBV5-1 to TRBJ2-3; 7 positions match TRBD1. This CDR3 is built from 15 residues. Germline-derived CDR1 and CDR2 are SGHRS and YFSETQ. J was trimmed by 3 bases and V by 2 bases; bases with no gene match: 6. The chain's CDR3 is CASSLGGAWTDTQYF. In DNA form, the CDR3 reads TGCGCCAGCAGCTTAGGGGGCGCCTGGACAGATACGCAGTATTTT.

The chain uses TRBV30 and TRBJ1-3, with 7 bases that match TRBD1. V dropped 8 bases and J dropped 9; count of bases not matched to a gene: 13. Per germline, CDR1 GTSNPN and CDR2 SVGIG (reference sequence). This CDR3 is 13 amino acids long. The CDR3 sequence: CALTRDRLPTIYF. The CDR3 bases are TGTGCCCTCACCCGGGACAGACTCCCCACCATATATTTT.

V usage is TRBV15 and J usage is TRBJ2-7; D remains unclear. The CDR3 loop spans 13 amino acids. Germline V gene lookup returns CDR1 LNHNV and CDR2 YYDKDF (reference sequence). V lost 0 bases to trimming and J lost 4 bases, with 7 bases between them. The CDR3 sequence: CATSRDRSYEQYV. The CDR3 DNA reads as TGTGCCACCAGCAGAGACAGGTCTTACGAGCAGTACGTC.

The gene calls are TRBV7-2 and TRBJ1-5, with 8 positions matching TRBD1. CDR1 SGHTA and CDR2 FQGNSA come from the germline V gene. The CDR3 consists of 15 residues. J lost 6 bases, V lost 4 bases, and 8 bases had no gene match. The CDR3 DNA reads TGTGCCAGCAGCTCACTGACAGGGGTGGTTCAGCCCCAGCATTTT. It is translated as CASSSLTGVVQPQHF.

The chain couples TRBV12-3 or TRBV12-4 to TRBJ2-1, with D possibly TRBD2 on 5 matching bases. V lost 5 bases to trimming and J lost 9 bases, with 14 bases between them. The CDR3 spans 13 residues. CDR3 sequence (DNA): TGTGCCAGCAGTCCCATTAACCGGGGTGAGCAGTTCTTC. Protein product: CASSPINRGEQFF.

In this sample, this clone turned up once. The CDR3 sequence: CAWSVLAGSSYNEQFF. CDR3 sequence (DNA): TGTGCCTGGAGTGTACTCGCGGGTAGCTCCTACAATGAGCAGTTCTTC. V usage is TRBV30 and J usage is TRBJ2-1, with D possibly TRBD2 on 5 matching bases. Germline V gene data show CDR1 as GTSNPN and CDR2 as SVGIG (reference sequence). V lost 0 bases to trimming and J lost 0 bases, with 12 bases between them. CDR3 length equals 16 residues.

The chain joins TRBV6-6 to TRBJ1-2; tentatively, D is TRBD1 (6 bases). CDR1 and CDR2 from the germline V gene are MNHNY and SVGAGI (reference sequence). The CDR3 is 15 residues long. Trimming removed 4 bases at V and 6 bases at J, with 18 bases between. CDR3 sequence: CASSFTGFKGDGYTF. CDR3 coding DNA: TGTGCCAGCAGTTTCACAGGGTTCAAGGGTGATGGCTACACCTTC.

V and J are TRBV7-6 and TRBJ2-5; 7 bases are shared with TRBD2. V lost 6 bases and J lost 3; bases outside the gene matches: 10. Germline V CDR1 and CDR2: SGHVS, FNYEAQ. The CDR3 spans 15 residues. DNA for the CDR3: TGTGCCAGCAGTTGGGGGGGAGGCCCAGAAGAGACCCAGTACTTC. Translated: CASSWGGGPEETQYF.

The chain joins TRBV27 to TRBJ2-5; 10 bases align to TRBD1. Germline V gene data show CDR1 as MNHEY and CDR2 as SMNVEV (reference sequence). After removal of 6 bases from V and 5 bases from J, the junction contained 6 bases not matched to a gene. CDR3 length: 14 amino acids. CDR3 protein: CASSSRQGAETQYF. In DNA form, the CDR3 reads TGTGCCAGCAGCTCCCGACAGGGGGCGGAGACCCAGTACTTC.

This clone was found once. The V call is TRBV19, the J call TRBJ2-5, with 12 bases identical to TRBD2. The CDR3 is 19 amino acids. V lost 0 bases, J lost 5 bases, and 13 bases stayed unmatched. Germline V lookup: CDR1 LNHDA, CDR2 SQIVND (reference sequence). The CDR3 spells CASSIDLVTSGSLRETQYF. Here the CDR3 DNA reads TGTGCCAGTAGTATAGATCTCGTGACTAGCGGGAGTTTGCGCGAGACCCAGTACTTC.

The chain carries TRBV7-9 and TRBJ2-1, with D perhaps matching TRBD1 (5 bases). The length of the CDR3 is 16 residues. Trimming removed 6 bases at V and 4 bases at J, with 19 bases between. Germline lookup yields CDR1 SEHNR and CDR2 FQNEAQ (reference sequence). In nucleotides, the CDR3 is TGTGCCAGCAGACCCCTCTGGGGCAAATTGTACAATGAGCAGTTCTTC. Translated: CASRPLWGKLYNEQFF.

The chain couples TRBV4-1 to TRBJ1-4; possible D gene TRBD1, 6 bases. Germline V gives CDR1 MGHRA, CDR2 YSYEKL. V lost 1 base, J lost 7 bases, and 16 bases lay in between. The CDR3 totals 16 residues. CDR3 residues: CASSQGVGAGGEKLFF. The CDR3 bases are TGCGCCAGCAGCCAAGGTGTGGGGGCGGGCGGTGAAAAACTGTTTTTT.

The genes are TRBV7-9 and TRBJ1-6, with 7 bases lining up with TRBD1. CDR1 and CDR2 (germline): SEHNR, FQNEAQ (reference sequence). The junction had 9 bases not matched to a gene; V was cut back by 3 bases and J by 10 bases. This CDR3 has 15 residues. CDR3 nucleotide sequence: TGTGCCAGCAGCTTTCGACAGGGTATGGAATCACCCCTCCACTTT. This sequence encodes CASSFRQGMESPLHF.

Comment on this clone: Other DNA sequences in the sample encode the same CDR3. The chain uses TRBV19 and TRBJ1-5; weak D call: TRBD1 (5 bases). V was clipped by 0 bases and J by 4 bases, with 10 bases between them. This CDR3 contains 15 residues. Germline-derived CDR1 and CDR2 are LNHDA and SQIVND (reference sequence). As DNA, the CDR3 is TGTGCCAGTAGTATAGATCGGGGGTCGAATCAGCCCCAGCATTTT. This sequence encodes CASSIDRGSNQPQHF.

V usage is TRBV3-1 (or the pseudogene TRBV3-2) and J usage is TRBJ1-2; TRBD1 matches 8 bases. V was clipped by 0 bases and J by 4 bases; unmatched bases: 10. Germline values: CDR1 LGHDT, CDR2 YNNKEL (reference sequence). This CDR3 is 17 amino acids long. CDR3 DNA: TGTGCCAGCAGCCAAGAAACAGGACAGGGCGAGCTCTATGGCTACACCTTC. Translating it yields CASSQETGQGELYGYTF.

The chain employs TRBV25-1 and TRBJ1-5, with unresolved D. V lost 3 bases and J 4 bases, leaving 13 bases between the germline ends. The CDR3 spans 15 residues. The germline CDR1 and CDR2 sequences are MGHDK and SYGVNS. CDR3: CASSDSRLENQPQHF. Here the CDR3 DNA reads TGTGCCAGCAGTGACTCGAGATTGGAGAATCAGCCCCAGCATTTT.

The chain employs TRBV7-3 and TRBJ2-7; tentative D call: TRBD1 (6 bases). V was clipped by 6 bases and J by 6 bases, with 15 bases between them. This CDR3 has 13 residues. CDR1 is SGHTA and CDR2 is FQGTGA in the germline V gene. The CDR3 sequence: CASSYDQGSEQYF. DNA of the CDR3: TGTGCCAGCAGTTATGATCAGGGGTCCGAGCAGTACTTC. The full variable domain, with the rest looked up from reference TRBV7-3 and TRBJ2-7, is GAGVSQTPSNKVTEKGKYVELRCDPISGHTALYWYRQSLGQGPEFLIYFQGTGAADDSGLPNDRFFAVRPEGSVSTLKIQRTERGDSAVYLCASSYDQGSEQYFGPGTRLTVT.